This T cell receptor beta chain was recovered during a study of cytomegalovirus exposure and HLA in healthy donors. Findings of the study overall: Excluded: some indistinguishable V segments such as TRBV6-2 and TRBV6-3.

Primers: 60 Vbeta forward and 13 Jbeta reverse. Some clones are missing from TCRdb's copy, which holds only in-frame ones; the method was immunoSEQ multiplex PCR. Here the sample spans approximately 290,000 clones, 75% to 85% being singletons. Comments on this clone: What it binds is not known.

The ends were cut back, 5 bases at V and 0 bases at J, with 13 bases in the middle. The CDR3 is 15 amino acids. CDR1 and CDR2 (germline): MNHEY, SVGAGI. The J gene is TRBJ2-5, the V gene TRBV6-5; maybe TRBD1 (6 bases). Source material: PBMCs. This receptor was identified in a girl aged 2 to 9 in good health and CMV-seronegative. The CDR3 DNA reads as TGTGCCAGCAGTCGGTCGGGACACTACCAAGAGACCCAGTACTTC. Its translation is CASSRSGHYQETQYF.